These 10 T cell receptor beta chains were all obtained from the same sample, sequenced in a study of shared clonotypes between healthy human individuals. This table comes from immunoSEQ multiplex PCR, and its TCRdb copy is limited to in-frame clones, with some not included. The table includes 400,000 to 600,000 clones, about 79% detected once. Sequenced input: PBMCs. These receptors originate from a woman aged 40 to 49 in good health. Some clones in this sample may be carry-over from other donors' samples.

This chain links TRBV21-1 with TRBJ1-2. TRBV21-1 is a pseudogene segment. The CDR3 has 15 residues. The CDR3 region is CASSYQVKGGYGYTF. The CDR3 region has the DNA TGTGCCAGCAGTTACCAGGTTAAAGGAGGCTATGGCTACACCTTC.

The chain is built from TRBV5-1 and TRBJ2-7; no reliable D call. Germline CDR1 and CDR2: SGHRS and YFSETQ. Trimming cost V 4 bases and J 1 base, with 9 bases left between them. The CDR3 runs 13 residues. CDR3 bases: TGCGCCAGCAGCATCGACTGGTCCTACGAGCAGTACTTC. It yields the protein CASSIDWSYEQYF.

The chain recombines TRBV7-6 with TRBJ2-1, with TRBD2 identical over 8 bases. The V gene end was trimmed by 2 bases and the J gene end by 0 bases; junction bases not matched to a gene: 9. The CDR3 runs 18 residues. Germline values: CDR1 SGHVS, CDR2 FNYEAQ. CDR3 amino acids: CASSLSASGFSSYNEQFF. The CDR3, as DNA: TGTGCCAGCAGCTTAAGTGCTAGCGGGTTTTCCTCCTACAATGAGCAGTTCTTC.

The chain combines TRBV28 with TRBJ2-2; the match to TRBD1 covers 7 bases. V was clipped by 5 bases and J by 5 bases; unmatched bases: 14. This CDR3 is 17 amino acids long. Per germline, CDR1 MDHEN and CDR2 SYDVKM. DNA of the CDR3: TGTGCCAGCAGTCCCCTCCAATACAGGGGAACGACCGGGGAGCTGTTTTTT. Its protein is CASSPLQYRGTTGELFF.

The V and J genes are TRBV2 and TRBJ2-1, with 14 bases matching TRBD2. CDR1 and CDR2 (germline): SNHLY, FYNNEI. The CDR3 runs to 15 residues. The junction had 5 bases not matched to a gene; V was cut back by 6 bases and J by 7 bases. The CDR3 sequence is CASRGGTSGSNEQFF. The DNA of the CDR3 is TGTGCCAGCAGGGGGGGGACTAGCGGGAGTAATGAGCAGTTCTTC.

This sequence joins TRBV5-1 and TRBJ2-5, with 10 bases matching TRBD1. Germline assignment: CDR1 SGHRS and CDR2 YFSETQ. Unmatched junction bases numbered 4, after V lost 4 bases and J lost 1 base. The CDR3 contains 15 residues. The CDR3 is CASSQGQGGQETQYF. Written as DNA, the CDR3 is TGCGCCAGCAGCCAAGGACAGGGGGGCCAAGAGACCCAGTACTTC. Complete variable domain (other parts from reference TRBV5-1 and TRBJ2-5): KAGVTQTPRYLIKTRGQQVTLSCSPISGHRSVSWYQQTPGQGLQFLFEYFSETQRNKGNFPGRFSGRQFSNSRSEMNVSTLELGDSALYLCASSQGQGGQETQYFGPGTRLLVL.

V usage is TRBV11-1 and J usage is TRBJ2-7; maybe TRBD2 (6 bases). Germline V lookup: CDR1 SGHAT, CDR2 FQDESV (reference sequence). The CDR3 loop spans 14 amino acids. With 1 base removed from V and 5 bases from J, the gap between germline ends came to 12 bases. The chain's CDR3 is CASSLVGGNNEQYF. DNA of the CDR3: TGTGCCAGCAGCTTAGTTGGCGGGAACAACGAGCAGTACTTC. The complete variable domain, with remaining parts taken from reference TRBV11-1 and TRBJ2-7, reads EAEVAQSPRYKITEKSQAVAFWCDPISGHATLYWYRQILGQGPELLVQFQDESVVDDSQLPKDRFSAERLKGVDSTLKIQPAELGDSAMYLCASSLVGGNNEQYFGPGTRLTVT.

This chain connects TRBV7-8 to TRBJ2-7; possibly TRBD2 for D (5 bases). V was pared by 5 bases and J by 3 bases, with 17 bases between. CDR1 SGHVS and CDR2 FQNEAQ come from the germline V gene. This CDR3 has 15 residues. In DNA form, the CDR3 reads TGTGCCAGCAGCGAGGACTCATCTCTGGGCTACGAGCAGTACTTC. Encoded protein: CASSEDSSLGYEQYF.

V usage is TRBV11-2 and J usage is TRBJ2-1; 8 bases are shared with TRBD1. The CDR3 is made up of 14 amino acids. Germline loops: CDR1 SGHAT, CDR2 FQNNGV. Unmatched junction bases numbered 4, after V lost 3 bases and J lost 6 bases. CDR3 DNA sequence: TGTGCCAGCAGCTTCAGGACAGGGCGCAATGAGCAGTTCTTC. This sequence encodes CASSFRTGRNEQFF.

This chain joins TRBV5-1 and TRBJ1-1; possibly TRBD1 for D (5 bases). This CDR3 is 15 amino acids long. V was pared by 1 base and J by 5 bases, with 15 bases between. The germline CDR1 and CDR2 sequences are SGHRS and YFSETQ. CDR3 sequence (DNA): TGCGCCAGCAGCTTGAATCAGGGTTTCGGTACTGAAGCTTTCTTT. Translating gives CASSLNQGFGTEAFF. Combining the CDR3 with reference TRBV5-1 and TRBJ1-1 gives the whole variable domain KAGVTQTPRYLIKTRGQQVTLSCSPISGHRSVSWYQQTPGQGLQFLFEYFSETQRNKGNFPGRFSGRQFSNSRSEMNVSTLELGDSALYLCASSLNQGFGTEAFFGQGTRLTVV.